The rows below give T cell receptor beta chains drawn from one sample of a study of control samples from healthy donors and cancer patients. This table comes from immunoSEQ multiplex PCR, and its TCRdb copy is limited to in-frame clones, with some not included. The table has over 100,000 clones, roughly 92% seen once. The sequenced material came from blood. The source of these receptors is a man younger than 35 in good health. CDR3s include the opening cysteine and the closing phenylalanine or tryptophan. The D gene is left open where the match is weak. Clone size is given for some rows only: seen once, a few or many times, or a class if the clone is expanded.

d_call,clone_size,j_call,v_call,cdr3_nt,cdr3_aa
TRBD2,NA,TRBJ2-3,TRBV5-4,TGTGCCAGCAGCCCCCTCAGAGGCGGGGGGGCCATAGGAGATACGCAGTATTTT,CASSPLRGGGAIGDTQYF
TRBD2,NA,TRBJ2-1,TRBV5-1,TGCGCCAGCAGCTTGGAACTAGCGGGGGGCGATGAGCAGTTCTTC,CASSLELAGGDEQFF
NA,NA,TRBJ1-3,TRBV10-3,TGTGCCATCAGTAAACAGGGTCCTGGAAACACCATATATTTT,CAISKQGPGNTIYF
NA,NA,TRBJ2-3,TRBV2,TGTGCCAGTACCGGTGGAGGGGGGAGCGCAGATACGCAGTATTTT,CASTGGGGSADTQYF
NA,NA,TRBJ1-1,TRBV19,TGTGCCAGTACTTTCCGTAACACTGAAGCTTTCTTT,CASTFRNTEAFF
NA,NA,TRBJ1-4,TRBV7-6,TGTGCCAGCAGCCTTACACCGAGGGGTGAAAAACTGTTTTTT,CASSLTPRGEKLFF
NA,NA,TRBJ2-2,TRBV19,TGTGCCAGTAGTATTTTTCGGGGGGCAACCGGGGAGCTGTTTTTT,CASSIFRGATGELFF
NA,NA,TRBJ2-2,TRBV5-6,TGTGCCAGCAGCTCAGTGACCCCTGCCGGGGAGCTGTTTTTT,CASSSVTPAGELFF
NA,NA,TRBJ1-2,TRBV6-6,TGTGCCAGCAGTTACTCAGGGATACAGGGCCGTAATGGCTACACCTTC,CASSYSGIQGRNGYTF
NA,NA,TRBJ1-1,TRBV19,TGTGCCAGTACCTTGTACACTGAAGCTTTCTTT,CASTLYTEAFF
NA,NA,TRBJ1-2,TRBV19,TGTGCCAGTAGTATTTCAGGGGACACCTATGGCTACACCTTC,CASSISGDTYGYTF
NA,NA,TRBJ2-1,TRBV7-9,TGTGCCAGCAGCTTGGGTGGGGGGCAGCACAATGAGCAGTTCTTC,CASSLGGGQHNEQFF
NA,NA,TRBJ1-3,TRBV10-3,TGTGCCATCAGTGAGTCTGGTGTACTCTCTGGAAACACCATATATTTT,CAISESGVLSGNTIYF
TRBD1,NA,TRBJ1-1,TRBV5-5,TGTGCCAGCAGCCGTCCCGGGACAGGGAACACTGAAGCTTTCTTT,CASSRPGTGNTEAFF
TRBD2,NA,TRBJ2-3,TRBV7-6,TGTGCCAGCAGCTTCCTCGGACTAGCGGGGCAGTTTGGGTCGTTTAGCACAGATACGCAGTATTTT,CASSFLGLAGQFGSFSTDTQYF
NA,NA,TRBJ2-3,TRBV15,TGTGCCACCAGCAGAGAGTTTGCAGATACGCAGTATTTT,CATSREFADTQYF
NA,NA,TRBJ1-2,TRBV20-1,TGCAGTGCTAGTTCGGCAGACATCTCAAACTATGGCTACACCTTC,CSASSADISNYGYTF
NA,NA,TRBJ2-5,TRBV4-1,TGCGCCAGCAGCCAATTACCCGCGCTGGGTCAAGAGACCCAGTACTTC,CASSQLPALGQETQYF
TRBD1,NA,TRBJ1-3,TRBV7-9,TGTGCCAGCAGCTACGGGACAGTCGGAAACACCATATATTTT,CASSYGTVGNTIYF
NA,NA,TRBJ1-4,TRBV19,TGTGCCAGTAGTTCTACCGGGGGTGAAAAACTGTTTTTT,CASSSTGGEKLFF
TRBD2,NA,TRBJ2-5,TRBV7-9,TGTGCCAGCAGCTTAGTAACTAGCGGGAAAGAGACCCAGTACTTC,CASSLVTSGKETQYF
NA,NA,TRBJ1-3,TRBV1,TGCACCAGCAGAACCAAGGGCACTTCCGCAGGGAGGCGAAACACCATATATTTT,CTSRTKGTSAGRRNTIYF
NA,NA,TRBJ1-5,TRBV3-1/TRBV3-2,TGTGCCAGCAGCCAATCAGGGTTTGATCAGCCCCAGCATTTT,CASSQSGFDQPQHF
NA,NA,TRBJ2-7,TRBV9,TGTGCCAGCAGCGCCTCTTATAGGTGGTCCTACGAGCAGTACTTC,CASSASYRWSYEQYF
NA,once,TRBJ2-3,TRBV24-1,TGTGCCACCAGTCCCAGGGGGGCCCACACAGATACGCAGTATTTT,CATSPRGAHTDTQYF
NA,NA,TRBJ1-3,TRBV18,TGTGCCAGCTCACAGGTCCCAGGCCGCTCTGGAAACACCATATATTTT,CASSQVPGRSGNTIYF
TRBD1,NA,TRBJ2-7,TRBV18,TGTGCCAGCTCACCACAACAGGGGGTTGGGGACGAGCAGTACTTC,CASSPQQGVGDEQYF
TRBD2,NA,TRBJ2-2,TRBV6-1,TGTGCCAGCAGTGAACAAGCGGGGGCGAACACCGGGGAGCTGTTTTTT,CASSEQAGANTGELFF
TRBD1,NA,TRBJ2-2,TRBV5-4,TGTGCCAGCAGCGCCAGGGGGCGGGAGAACACCGGGGAGCTGTTTTTT,CASSARGRENTGELFF